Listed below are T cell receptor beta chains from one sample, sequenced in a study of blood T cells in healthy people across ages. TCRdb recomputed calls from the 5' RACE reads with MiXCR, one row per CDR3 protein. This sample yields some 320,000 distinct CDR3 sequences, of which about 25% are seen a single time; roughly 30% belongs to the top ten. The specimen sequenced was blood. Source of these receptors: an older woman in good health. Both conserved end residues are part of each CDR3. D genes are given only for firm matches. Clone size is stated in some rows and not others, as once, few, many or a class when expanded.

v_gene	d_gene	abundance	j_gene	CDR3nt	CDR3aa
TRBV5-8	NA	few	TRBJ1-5	TGTGCCAGCAGCCATGGACGGGAAGATCAGCCCCAGCATTTT	CASSHGREDQPQHF
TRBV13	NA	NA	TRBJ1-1	TGTGCCAGCAGCTCCCCTCCCAACACTGAAGCTTTCTTT	CASSSPPNTEAFF
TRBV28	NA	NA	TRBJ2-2	TGTGCCAGCAGTCCCCGTTCCGGGGAGCTGTTTTTT	CASSPRSGELFF
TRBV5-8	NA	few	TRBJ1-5	TGTGCCAGCAGCCCGGGATTATATAGCAATCAGCCCCAGCATTTT	CASSPGLYSNQPQHF
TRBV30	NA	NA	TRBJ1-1	TGTGCCTGGAGTGGGAATTTGTTTGCTGAAGCTTTCTTT	CAWSGNLFAEAFF
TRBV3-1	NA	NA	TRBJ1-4	TGTGCCAGCAGCCAGTTTAGGGAGGAACTGTTTTTT	CASSQFREELFF
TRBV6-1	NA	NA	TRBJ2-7	TGTGCCAGCGGCGAGGGGGTCGACTACGAGCAGTACTTC	CASGEGVDYEQYF
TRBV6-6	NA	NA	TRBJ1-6	TGTGCCAGCAGTTACAGCGGGTCGAATTCACCCCTCCACTTT	CASSYSGSNSPLHF
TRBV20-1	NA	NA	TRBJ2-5	TGCAGTGCTAATGCAGGGCAAGAGACCCAGTACTTC	CSANAGQETQYF
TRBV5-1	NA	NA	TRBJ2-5	TGCACCAGCAGCGCTGCCCCCTCAGAGACCCAGTACTTC	CTSSAAPSETQYF
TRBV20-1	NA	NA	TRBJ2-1	TGCAATGCTAGAGACAACGACTCTGAGCAGTTCTTC	CNARDNDSEQFF
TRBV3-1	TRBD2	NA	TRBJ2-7	TGTGCCAGCAGCCGCCGGGGGGGACCGACTCGATACGAGCAGTACTTC	CASSRRGGPTRYEQYF
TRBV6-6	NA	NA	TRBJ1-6	TGTGCCAGCAGTTACTCGACGAGCTCCTATAATTCACCCCTCCACTTT	CASSYSTSSYNSPLHF
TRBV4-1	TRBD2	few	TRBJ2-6	TGCGCCAGCAGCTCGCTCACTAGCGGGAGTTCTGGGGCCAACGTCCTGACTTTC	CASSSLTSGSSGANVLTF
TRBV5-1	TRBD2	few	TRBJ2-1	TGCGCCAGCAGCAAGACCGGGACTAGCGGGACGATTTCCTACAATGAGCAGTTCTTC	CASSKTGTSGTISYNEQFF
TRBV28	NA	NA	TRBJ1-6	TGTGCCAGCAGTTTGCGGGGCTCCTATAATTCACCCCTCCACTTT	CASSLRGSYNSPLHF
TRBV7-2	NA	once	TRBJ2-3	TGTGCCAGCAGTACTCCGGGACAACCCACAGATACGCAGTATTTT	CASSTPGQPTDTQYF
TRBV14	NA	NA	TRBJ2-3	TGTGCCAGCAGCCAAGACCCTAGCACAGATACGCAGTATTTT	CASSQDPSTDTQYF
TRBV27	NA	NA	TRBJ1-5	TGTGCCAGCAGTGATCTAGGGTATCAGCCCCAGCATTTT	CASSDLGYQPQHF
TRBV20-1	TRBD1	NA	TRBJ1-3	TGCAGTGCTAGGACAGGGGGCGCGCTGGGAAACACCATATATTTT	CSARTGGALGNTIYF
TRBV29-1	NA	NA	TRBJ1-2	TGCAGCGCTCGGGGCAGCATCTATGGCTACACCTTC	CSARGSIYGYTF
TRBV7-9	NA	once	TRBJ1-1	TGTGCCGGCAGCCCTCCCAGGGGTCTCACTGAAGCTTTCTTT	CAGSPPRGLTEAFF
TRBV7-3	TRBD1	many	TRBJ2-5	TGTGCCAGCAGCTTAACCGGGGGACAGGGATTTACCCAGTACTTC	CASSLTGGQGFTQYF
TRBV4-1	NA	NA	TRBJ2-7	TGCGCCAGCAGCCAAACCCGGGACACGTTCTACGAGCAGTACTTC	CASSQTRDTFYEQYF
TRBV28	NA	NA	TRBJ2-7	TGTGCCAGCAGTCCAACCTGGGCAGGGGACTCCCACGAGCAGTACTTC	CASSPTWAGDSHEQYF
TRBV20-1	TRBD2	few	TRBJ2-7	TGCAGTGCTAGGGATTACAGCGGGAGCTCCTACGAGCAGTACTTC	CSARDYSGSSYEQYF
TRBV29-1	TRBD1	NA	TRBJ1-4	TGCAGCGTTGTCAGGCAGGGGGGTGAAAAACTGTTTTTT	CSVVRQGGEKLFF
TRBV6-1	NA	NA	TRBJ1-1	TGTGCCAGCAAGAGGGGACTGAACACTGCAGCTTTCTTT	CASKRGLNTAAFF
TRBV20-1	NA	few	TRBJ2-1	TGCAGTGCTAGCGGGAGTTGGGGTGAGCAGTTCTTC	CSASGSWGEQFF
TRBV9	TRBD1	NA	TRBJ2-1	TGTGCCAGCAGCGTAGCCCCGACAGGGCTGAATGAGCAGTTCTTC	CASSVAPTGLNEQFF
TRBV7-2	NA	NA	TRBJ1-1	TGTGCCAGCAGCTTAGTGGGATCCTATGGCGAAGCTTTCTTT	CASSLVGSYGEAFF
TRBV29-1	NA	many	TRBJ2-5	TGCAGCGTTAGAAACCAAGAGACCCAGTACTTC	CSVRNQETQYF
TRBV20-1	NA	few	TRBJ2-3	TGCAGTACCCTGGTCCTGAGCACAGATACGCAGTATTTT	CSTLVLSTDTQYF
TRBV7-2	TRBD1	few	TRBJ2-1	TGTGCCAGCACCAGAGGTGGGACAGACACCTACAATGAGCAGTTCTTC	CASTRGGTDTYNEQFF
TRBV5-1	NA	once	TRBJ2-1	TGCGCCAGCAGCACGGGGTACTACAATGAGCAGTTCTTC	CASSTGYYNEQFF
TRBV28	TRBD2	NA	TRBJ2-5	TGTGCCAGCAGTTACGGGACTAGCGGGAGACTTCAGCAGTACTTC	CASSYGTSGRLQQYF
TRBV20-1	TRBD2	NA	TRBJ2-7	TGCAGTGCTACCACTAGCGGGCCTGGATCCTACGAGCAGTACTTC	CSATTSGPGSYEQYF
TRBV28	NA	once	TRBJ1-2	TGTGCCAGCAGTGCTCAGAACAGGGTCCAAGGCTACACCTTC	CASSAQNRVQGYTF
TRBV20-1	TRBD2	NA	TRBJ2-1	TGCAGTGCCAGGACTAGCGATGAGCAGTTCTTC	CSARTSDEQFF
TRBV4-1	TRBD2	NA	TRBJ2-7	TGCGCCAGCAGCCAAGAGGTAGGACTAGCGGGAGAAGGCGAGCAGTACTTC	CASSQEVGLAGEGEQYF
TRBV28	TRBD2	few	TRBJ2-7	TGTGCCAGCAGTTTATCCCCCCACCGTCCTAGCGGGAGGGACTACGAGCAGTACTTC	CASSLSPHRPSGRDYEQYF
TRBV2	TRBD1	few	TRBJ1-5	TGTGCCACCTTACCAACAGGGGGAGGCCAGCCCCAGCATTTT	CATLPTGGGQPQHF
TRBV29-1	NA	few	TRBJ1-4	TGCAGCGTTGGGGAGCAGGGCGGTGAAAAACTGTTTTTT	CSVGEQGGEKLFF
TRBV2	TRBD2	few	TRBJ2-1	TGTGCCAGCAAACTAGCGGAGTACGATGAGCAGTTCTTC	CASKLAEYDEQFF
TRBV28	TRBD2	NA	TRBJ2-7	TGTGCCAGCAGGGCTATAGCGGGAGAGTCCTACGAGCAGTACTTC	CASRAIAGESYEQYF